The 13 T cell receptor beta chains below were found in one sample sequenced in a study of blood T cell repertoires in COVID-19. Using immunoSEQ multiplex PCR, the repertoire was profiled, and TCRdb retains in-frame clones only, with some absent. Among a few hundred thousand clones listed, approximately 86% were seen once. Sequenced sample: peripheral blood. These receptor sequences come from a woman aged 55-75 years with COVID-19, enrolled during active disease.

V and J are TRBV7-3 and TRBJ2-5; D not certain. This CDR3 is built from 13 residues. V was pared by 6 bases and J by 0 bases, with 8 bases between. Germline assignment: CDR1 SGHTA and CDR2 FQGTGA. DNA of the CDR3: TGTGCCAGCAGTCCACGGTACCAAGAGACCCAGTACTTC. Translation gives CASSPRYQETQYF.

In this sample, this clone turned up a few times. The chain couples TRBV3-1 (or the pseudogene TRBV3-2) to TRBJ2-7; 8 bases map to TRBD1. Trimming cost V 2 bases and J 4 bases; bases outside gene matches: 4. Looked up from germline, CDR1 is LGHDT and CDR2 is YNNKEL (reference sequence). This CDR3 comprises 14 residues. CDR3 residues: CASSQQGARYEQYF. The CDR3 nucleotides read TGTGCCAGCAGCCAACAGGGGGCGCGGTACGAGCAGTACTTC.

As to this clone: This may come from a read error, since a much larger clone is one base off. The chain uses TRBV7-9 and TRBJ2-7; 7 nucleotides align to TRBD1. Germline CDR1 SEHNR, CDR2 FQNEAQ (reference sequence). This CDR3 has 12 residues. V lost 4 bases and J lost 3; bases outside the gene matches: 0. The CDR3 reads CASSWTGYEQYF. For the CDR3, the DNA is TGTGCCAGCAGCTGGACAGGCTACGAGCAGTACTTC.

The chain recombines TRBV16 with TRBJ2-7; 8 bases map to TRBD1. This CDR3 has 14 residues. CDR1 is KGHSY and CDR2 is FQNENV in the germline V gene. V lost 4 bases, J lost 7 bases, and 9 bases stayed unmatched. CDR3 amino acids: CASSPGQASSEQYF. Written as DNA, the CDR3 is TGTGCCAGCAGCCCGGGACAGGCGAGTAGTGAGCAGTACTTC.

The chain couples TRBV5-5 to TRBJ2-4; the match to TRBD2 covers 8 bases. The CDR3 spans 20 residues. The junction had 14 bases not matched to a gene; V was cut back by 0 bases and J by 0 bases. Germline CDR1 is SGHKS and CDR2 is YYEKEE (reference sequence). The DNA for the CDR3 is TGTGCCAGCAGCTTGGGGTCCCGGCTAGCGGGTGATCTAGCCAAAAACATTCAGTACTTC. Amino acids: CASSLGSRLAGDLAKNIQYF.

The sample holds one count of this clone. V and J are TRBV6-4 and TRBJ2-3, with D perhaps matching TRBD1 (6 bases). The CDR3 has 14 amino acids. Germline V gene lookup returns CDR1 MRHNA and CDR2 SNTAGT. V gave up 4 bases and J gave up 4 bases, with 12 bases separating them. The CDR3 DNA is TGTGCCAGCAGTGTGCAGGGGTTTTCAGATACGCAGTATTTT. Protein sequence: CASSVQGFSDTQYF.

The chain combines TRBV19 with TRBJ2-2; 8 bases align to TRBD2. The CDR3 spans 17 residues. V lost 11 bases and J lost 4; bases outside the gene matches: 18. The germline CDR1 and CDR2 sequences are LNHDA and SQIVND (reference sequence). The CDR3 DNA is TGTGCCCCCAATCGTGCGGGGGGCAATAGCAGCACCGGGGAGCTGTTTTTT. Translation: CAPNRAGGNSSTGELFF.

This rearrangement joins TRBV25-1 to TRBJ1-2, with TRBD1 identical over 7 bases. This CDR3 has 13 residues. Germline CDR1 is MGHDK and CDR2 is SYGVNS. J gave up 5 bases and V 3 bases, and 3 bases lay outside the gene matches. The CDR3 DNA reads TGTGCCAGCAGTGAGAGACAGGGTTATGGCTACACCTTC. Amino acids: CASSERQGYGYTF.

This clone came up a few times. This chain links TRBV3-1 (or the pseudogene TRBV3-2) with TRBJ2-3; the D gene is possibly TRBD2 (6 bases). This CDR3 region has 17 residues. V lost 0 bases to trimming and J lost 0 bases, with 13 bases between them. Looked up from germline, CDR1 is LGHDT and CDR2 is YNNKEL (reference sequence). The CDR3 loop reads CASSQDLSGFSTDTQYF. The CDR3 DNA sequence: TGTGCCAGCAGCCAAGATCTGAGCGGGTTTAGCACAGATACGCAGTATTTT.

The chain carries TRBV6-2 or TRBV6-3 and TRBJ1-1; D gene unclear. The germline gives CDR1 MNHEY, CDR2 SVGEGT. This CDR3 contains 14 residues. V gave up 2 bases and J gave up 4 bases, with 11 bases separating them. The CDR3 protein is CASSYDGGGTEAFF. Here the CDR3 DNA reads TGTGCCAGCAGTTACGACGGAGGTGGCACTGAAGCTTTCTTT.

This chain uses TRBV2 with TRBJ2-6; D gene ambiguous. V was trimmed by 4 bases and J by 0 bases, leaving 10 bases between them. Germline CDR1 is SNHLY and CDR2 is FYNNEI. CDR3 length: 16 residues. The CDR3 reads CASSGGHVSGANVLTF. CDR3 DNA: TGTGCCAGCAGTGGTGGGCACGTCTCTGGGGCCAACGTCCTGACTTTC.

The rearrangement uses TRBV2 and TRBJ1-2; D unresolved. The CDR3 loop spans 13 amino acids. Deletions cut 7 bases from V and 4 bases from J, with 13 bases between. CDR1 is SNHLY and CDR2 is FYNNEI in the germline V gene. The CDR3 protein is CASTPRVSYGYTF. The CDR3, as DNA: TGTGCCAGCACTCCGAGGGTGTCCTATGGCTACACCTTC.

This clone was picked up a small number of times. V usage is TRBV30 and J usage is TRBJ1-5; D might be TRBD1 (5 bases). Germline V gene data show CDR1 as GTSNPN and CDR2 as SVGIG (reference sequence). V shed 1 base and J shed 5 bases, with 15 bases lying between them. This CDR3 spans 15 amino acids. Here the CDR3 DNA reads TGTGCCTGGAGTGGCACCGGGGGTAGGGATCAGCCCCAGCATTTT. Translated, it gives CAWSGTGGRDQPQHF.